One T cell receptor (beta chain) is described in this entry. What antigen it recognizes has not been identified. Base qualities are not at hand, and no much larger clone is one base apart. Donors formed part of the validation cohort, which comprised 120 subjects and was distinct from the first cohort of 666 subjects. The germline V gene (reference sequence) gives CDR1 as MNHNY and CDR2 as SVGAGI. The CDR3 starts with the cysteine, ends with the phenylalanine, and has 13 residues. This entry keeps only the CDR3 DNA: 39 bases, framed from base 1. V is shortened by 2 bases, J by 6 bases, and the region joining them spans 10 bases. Library method: the immunoSEQ multiplex PCR assay. Concerning the study's data processing: A statistical classification framework was built to diagnose cytomegalovirus status from the catalog of TCR beta chain sequences. In its TCRdb copy, this immuneACCESS table keeps in-frame sequences only and misses some clones. Where compared with another copy, unresolved V genes explain less than half of these, and the others have no known cause. The DNA gave D and trimming, while V, J and clone size come from that table. The sample table records roughly 150,000 clones; 85% to 90% of these occur just once. Around 3.8% of the sample goes to the ten largest clones.

The data derive from a study of cytomegalovirus exposure and HLA in healthy donors (dated by TCRdb to about 2017). The study in broad terms: According to a later analysis, the 110 or so validation repertoires were produced on the same platform as the 666 repertoires of the first cohort. In addition to the first cohort of 650 to 800 subjects, a separate validation cohort of 130 or so different subjects was used. The study combined high-throughput TCR immunosequencing, statistical association of individual TCRs with disease status, and machine learning to predict cytomegalovirus infection status. The study aimed to test whether cataloging public T cell receptors could reveal signatures of past pathogen exposure.

The research as a whole found: A total of fewer than 200 TCR beta chains were listed by the study as associated with cytomegalovirus. The validation cohort had no HLA typing available for a later analysis, so co-occurrence within that cohort was assessed over all 110 or so repertoires. A few of the identified cytomegalovirus-associated TCR beta chains were confirmed in vitro to be specific for cytomegalovirus antigens. Most TCR sequences were observed very rarely across donors, whereas some public TCRs were present in many individuals. Cytomegalovirus status was reported to be diagnosed by the classifier with high specificity and sensitivity in both the original and validation cohorts. In a later analysis, TCRs clustered in the first cohort were found to also tend to co-occur in the roughly 130 validation repertoires, with 94% of cluster scores above 0. The authors suggested that the approach could potentially be extended to other disease states and immunological phenotypes.

The chain is made from TRBV6-6 and TRBJ1-1; D gene: possibly TRBD1, on 5 matching bases. The sequenced sample was PBMCs. The origin of this receptor is a man younger than 35 in good health and CMV-seropositive. This receptor has the CDR3 CASSYGRGSEAFF. Read as DNA, the sequence is TGTGCCAGCAGTTACGGGAGGGGCTCTGAAGCTTTCTTT.